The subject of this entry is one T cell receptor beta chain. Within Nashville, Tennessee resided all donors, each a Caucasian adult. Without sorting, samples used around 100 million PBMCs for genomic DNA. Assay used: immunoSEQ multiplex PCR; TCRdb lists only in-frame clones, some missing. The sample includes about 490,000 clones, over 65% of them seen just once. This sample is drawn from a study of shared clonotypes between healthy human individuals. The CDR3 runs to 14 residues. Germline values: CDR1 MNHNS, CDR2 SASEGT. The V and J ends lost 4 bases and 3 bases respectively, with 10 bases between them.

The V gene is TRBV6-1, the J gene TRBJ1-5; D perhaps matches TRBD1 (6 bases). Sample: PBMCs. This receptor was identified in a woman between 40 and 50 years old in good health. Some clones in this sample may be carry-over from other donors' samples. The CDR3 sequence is CASSGTANNQPQHF. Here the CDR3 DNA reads TGTGCCAGCAGTGGGACAGCCAACAATCAGCCCCAGCATTTT.